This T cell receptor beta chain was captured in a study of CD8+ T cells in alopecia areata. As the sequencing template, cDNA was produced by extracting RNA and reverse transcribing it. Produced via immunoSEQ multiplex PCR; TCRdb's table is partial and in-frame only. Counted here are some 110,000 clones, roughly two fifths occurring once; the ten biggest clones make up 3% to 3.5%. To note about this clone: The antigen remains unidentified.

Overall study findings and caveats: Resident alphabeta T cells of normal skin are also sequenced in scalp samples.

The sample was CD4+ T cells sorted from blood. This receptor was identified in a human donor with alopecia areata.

Here the CDR3 reads CASSESHWPTSGGSNNEQFF. Written as DNA, the CDR3 is TGTGCCAGCAGTGAATCTCATTGGCCCACTAGCGGGGGAAGTAACAATGAGCAGTTCTTC. This sequence joins TRBV6-1 and TRBJ2-1, with 11 bases matching TRBD2. Trimming removed 2 bases from V and 5 bases from J; junction bases left unmatched: 17. The CDR3 has 20 residues. Germline V lookup: CDR1 MNHNS, CDR2 SASEGT.